Each of the 29 T cell receptor beta chains below was sequenced from the same sample in a study of blood T cell repertoires in COVID-19 (dated by TCRdb to the early 2020s). Receptor amplification or capture employed the immunoSEQ multiplex PCR assay. TCRdb re-hosts the immuneACCESS table, in-frame sequences only. Its copies lack some clones; in the studies checked, an unresolved V gene accounts for under half of them, and the cause for the rest is not known. Present in this sample are around 260,000 clones, approximately 85% of which were seen just once. The top ten clones comprise roughly 4% of the sample. Sequenced sample: PBMCs or T cells enriched from blood (not recorded which). The receptors originated from a woman aged 25 to 39 who had recovered from COVID-19.

The chain recombines TRBV5-1 with TRBJ1-1, with a tentative D call TRBD1 (5 bases). V was clipped by 8 bases and J by 3 bases, with 11 bases between them. CDR3 size: 12 residues. Germline loops: CDR1 SGHRS, CDR2 YFSETQ. CDR3 region: CASRQGDTEAFF. DNA for the CDR3: TGCGCCAGTAGGCAGGGTGACACTGAAGCTTTCTTT.

The rearrangement joins TRBV7-9 to TRBJ2-5; a weak D match, TRBD1 (6 bases). The germline V gene encodes CDR1 SEHNR and CDR2 FQNEAQ (reference sequence). The length of the CDR3 is 14 residues. Trimming shortened V by 5 bases and J by 1 base, and 11 bases separated the two germline ends. The CDR3, as DNA: TGTGCCAGCAGCCAACAGGGATTCCAAGAGACCCAGTACTTC. This encodes CASSQQGFQETQYF.

V is TRBV19 and J is TRBJ1-1, with 11 bases fitting TRBD1. CDR1 is LNHDA and CDR2 is SQIVND in the germline V gene (reference sequence). V lost 7 bases, J lost 4 bases, and 11 bases stayed unmatched. CDR3 length: 16 amino acids. The CDR3 loop is CASIGTGGPRGTEAFF. The CDR3 region has the DNA TGTGCCAGTATAGGGACAGGGGGTCCCCGGGGCACTGAAGCTTTCTTT.

The CDR3 region is CATSRDRGSGNTEAFF. CDR3 coding DNA: TGTGCCACCAGCAGAGATCGGGGATCGGGGAACACTGAAGCTTTCTTT. The chain joins TRBV15 to TRBJ1-1, with D unresolved. Germline V gives CDR1 LNHNV, CDR2 YYDKDF (reference sequence). There are 16 residues in the CDR3. V was pared by 0 bases and J by 1 base, with 12 bases between.

This rearrangement joins TRBV6-5 to TRBJ2-7; 9 nucleotides line up with TRBD2. With 7 bases clipped from V and 7 bases from J, the junction kept 14 bases outside the gene matches. Germline V gives CDR1 MNHEY, CDR2 SVGAGI. The CDR3 consists of 15 residues. The CDR3 protein is CASTGGVAGDGEQYF. The CDR3, as DNA: TGTGCCAGCACAGGGGGAGTAGCGGGAGATGGAGAGCAGTACTTC.

This rearrangement joins TRBV12-2 to TRBJ2-7; the D segment call TRBD1 is taken from the table without a DNA check. TRBV12-2 is a listed pseudogene. The CDR3 consists of 10 residues. The CDR3 sequence: CASRTQEQYF. CDR3 in DNA: TGTGCAAGTCGCACTCAGGAACAGTACTTC.

The chain recombines TRBV5-5 with TRBJ1-4; 8 nucleotides agree with TRBD1. V shed 3 bases and J 8 bases; nucleotides not matched to a gene: 9. Looked up from germline, CDR1 is SGHKS and CDR2 is YYEKEE (reference sequence). CDR3 length: 15 amino acids. CDR3 residues: CASSYQGAGIEKLFF. The CDR3 DNA reads TGTGCCAGCAGCTATCAGGGGGCCGGTATAGAAAAACTGTTTTTT.

The rearrangement joins TRBV4-1 to TRBJ1-3; weak D call: TRBD1 (6 bases). The CDR3 spans 16 residues. Between the trimmed V and J ends, which lost 0 bases and 2 bases, there was a span of 11 bases. CDR1 and CDR2 from the germline V gene are MGHRA and YSYEKL. CDR3 loop: CASSQDHRATGNTIYF. CDR3 nucleotides: TGCGCCAGCAGCCAAGATCACAGGGCAACTGGAAACACCATATATTTT.

V is TRBV7-6 and J is TRBJ2-7, with TRBD2 matching 7 bases. Germline loops: CDR1 SGHVS, CDR2 FNYEAQ. This CDR3 has 14 residues. V dropped 1 base and J dropped 1; count of bases not matched to a gene: 1. CDR3 sequence reads: CASSLGAGSYEQYF. The CDR3 DNA sequence: TGTGCCAGCAGCTTAGGAGCGGGATCCTACGAGCAGTACTTC.

V usage is TRBV11-1 and J usage is TRBJ1-1; D might be TRBD1 (5 bases). The germline V gene encodes CDR1 SGHAT and CDR2 FQDESV (reference sequence). V dropped 6 bases and J dropped 5 bases, with 13 bases sitting between them. This CDR3 is 13 amino acids long. CDR3 region: CASRRRGKTEAFF. CDR3 DNA: TGTGCCAGCAGGCGCCGGGGGAAGACTGAAGCTTTCTTT.

The chain joins TRBV6-1 to TRBJ1-1, with 7 bases lining up with TRBD1. The CDR3 consists of 15 residues. With 3 bases clipped from V and 1 base from J, the junction kept 5 bases outside the gene matches. Germline V lookup: CDR1 MNHNS, CDR2 SASEGT. The CDR3 spells CASSESTGKNTEAFF. Written as DNA, the CDR3 is TGTGCCAGCAGTGAGTCGACAGGGAAGAACACTGAAGCTTTCTTT.

The chain recombines TRBV27 with TRBJ2-2; 12 nucleotides align to TRBD2. CDR1 is MNHEY, CDR2 SMNVEV, per germline (reference sequence). Trimming cost V 5 bases and J 6 bases; bases outside gene matches: 7. This CDR3 spans 16 amino acids. The CDR3 reads CASSDLAGGPSGELFF. In DNA form, the CDR3 reads TGTGCCAGCAGTGACCTAGCGGGAGGGCCCTCCGGGGAGCTGTTTTTT.

CDR3 loop: CASSLAENQPQHF. CDR3 DNA sequence: TGTGCCAGCAGCTTAGCTGAGAATCAGCCCCAGCATTTT. The chain is built from TRBV5-8 and TRBJ1-5; D remains unclear. The CDR3 length is 13 residues. V was shortened by 2 bases and J by 4 bases, with 7 bases between the two germline ends. CDR1 SGHTS and CDR2 YDEGEE come from the germline V gene.

The V call is TRBV7-9, the J call TRBJ1-2; D call uncertain. Germline CDR1 SEHNR, CDR2 FQNEAQ (reference sequence). The CDR3 contains 14 residues. V dropped 2 bases and J dropped 6 bases, with 13 bases sitting between them. For the CDR3, the DNA is TGTGCCAGCAGCTTAACAACAAGGCAGGATGGCTACACCTTC. Encoded protein: CASSLTTRQDGYTF.

The chain joins TRBV27 to TRBJ2-1, with no clear D. The CDR3 runs 14 residues. Germline CDR1 MNHEY, CDR2 SMNVEV (reference sequence). Trimming stripped 3 bases from V and 5 bases from J, with 11 bases between. DNA of the CDR3: TGTGCCAGCAGTTTGGTTGGAGCTCACAATGAGCAGTTCTTC. It yields the protein CASSLVGAHNEQFF.

The V call is TRBV7-2, the J call TRBJ2-3; no definite D call. The CDR3 totals 14 residues. The germline V and J ends were trimmed by 5 bases and 6 bases, with 15 bases remaining between them. Per germline, CDR1 SGHTA and CDR2 FQGNSA. CDR3: CASSPPPRRDTQYF. CDR3 sequence (DNA): TGTGCCAGCAGCCCCCCTCCGAGGCGGGATACGCAGTATTTT.

This clone occurred once. This rearrangement joins TRBV4-1 to TRBJ1-2; D gene uncertain. The CDR3 has 15 residues. Trimming cost V 0 bases and J 1 base, with 9 bases left between them. Germline V CDR1 and CDR2: MGHRA, YSYEKL. The CDR3 loop is CASSQDPGVNYGYTF. CDR3 nucleotides: TGCGCCAGCAGCCAAGACCCCGGGGTTAACTATGGCTACACCTTC.

The rearrangement links TRBV7-9 to TRBJ1-4; no reliable D call. The CDR3 is 16 amino acids. V lost 1 base, J lost 3 bases, and 12 bases lay in between. CDR1 is SEHNR, CDR2 FQNEAQ, per germline (reference sequence). CDR3 protein: CASSLGGLRANEKLFF. CDR3 nucleotides: TGTGCCAGCAGCTTAGGAGGGCTCCGGGCTAATGAAAAACTGTTTTTT.

The V and J genes are TRBV6-6 and TRBJ2-7, with D maybe TRBD1 (7 bases). CDR1 MNHNY and CDR2 SVGAGI come from the germline V gene (reference sequence). There are 15 residues in the CDR3. The V end was cut by 2 bases, the J end by 3 bases, with 14 bases between. CDR3 nucleotides: TGTGCCAGCAGTTACGCGGGACAGAGGATCTACGAGCAGTACTTC. As protein: CASSYAGQRIYEQYF.

V gene TRBV5-6 combines with J gene TRBJ1-2; 7 nucleotides align to TRBD1. This CDR3 is built from 14 residues. CDR1 SGHDT and CDR2 YYEEEE come from the germline V gene. The junction had 9 bases not matched to a gene; V was cut back by 3 bases and J by 7 bases. The CDR3 reads CASSSFTGDPGYTF. CDR3 bases: TGTGCCAGCAGCTCTTTTACAGGGGATCCTGGCTACACCTTC.

The V gene is TRBV10-3, the J gene TRBJ2-1; 10 positions agree with TRBD2. J was trimmed by 13 bases and V by 6 bases; bases with no gene match: 15. This CDR3 is built from 15 residues. Germline V lookup: CDR1 ENHRY, CDR2 SYGVKD. The CDR3 is CAIRHTSGAESGQFF. The CDR3, as DNA: TGTGCCATCAGACACACTAGCGGGGCCGAGAGTGGTCAGTTCTTC.

The chain carries TRBV6-4 and TRBJ1-2; 10 nucleotides align to TRBD1. The germline V gene encodes CDR1 MRHNA and CDR2 SNTAGT. V lost 6 bases to trimming and J lost 8 bases; unmatched junction nucleotides: 12. CDR3 length equals 15 residues. The CDR3 region is CASSAYSGTGVGYTF. CDR3 nucleotide sequence: TGTGCCAGCAGCGCTTATTCCGGGACAGGGGTCGGCTACACCTTC.

The J gene is TRBJ2-1, the V gene TRBV27; possibly TRBD1 for D (7 bases). The CDR3 contains 14 residues. The V and J ends lost 8 bases and 8 bases respectively, with 19 bases between them. The germline CDR1 and CDR2 sequences are MNHEY and SMNVEV (reference sequence). The CDR3 reads CASGRPGGRDEQFF. The CDR3 nucleotides are TGTGCCAGCGGCCGACCAGGGGGGCGGGATGAGCAGTTCTTC.

The V and J genes are TRBV5-1 and TRBJ1-2, with a possible D match to TRBD1 (5 bases). In germline, CDR1 is SGHRS, CDR2 YFSETQ. The V end lost 0 bases, the J end lost 2 bases, and 8 bases lay between the germline ends. There are 14 residues in the CDR3. The CDR3, as DNA: TGCGCCAGCAGCTTGGGACAGAACAACTATGGCTACACCTTC. Residues: CASSLGQNNYGYTF.

The rearrangement joins TRBV29-1 to TRBJ1-5, with D possibly being TRBD1 (6 bases). Germline CDR1 and CDR2: SQVTM and ANQGSEA. V was shortened by 4 bases and J by 4 bases, with 26 bases between the two germline ends. The CDR3 has 18 amino acids. CDR3 loop: CSVVLWEPLQGGNQPQHF. The CDR3 DNA sequence: TGCAGCGTTGTTTTATGGGAACCTTTACAGGGAGGGAATCAGCCCCAGCATTTT.

The sample holds a few counts of this clone. The gene calls are TRBV19 and TRBJ1-1; weak D call: TRBD1 (6 bases). The CDR3 totals 14 residues. Trimming left V 3 bases short and J 4 bases short, with 12 bases between. The germline CDR1 and CDR2 sequences are LNHDA and SQIVND (reference sequence). The CDR3 loop reads CASSITQGSTEAFF. CDR3 sequence (DNA): TGTGCCAGTAGTATTACACAGGGCAGCACTGAAGCTTTCTTT.

CDR3 bases: TGTGCCAGCAGCTTGGGGGGACAGGGCACAGATACGCAGTATTTT. As protein: CASSLGGQGTDTQYF. This chain uses TRBV5-5 with TRBJ2-3, with 8 bases matching TRBD1. There are 15 residues in the CDR3. V was clipped by 0 bases and J by 1 base; unmatched bases: 1. The germline CDR1 and CDR2 sequences are SGHKS and YYEKEE (reference sequence).

This CDR3 is CASSEPGGGYGYTF. The CDR3 DNA reads as TGTGCCAGCAGTGAGCCCGGAGGCGGCTATGGCTACACCTTC. The chain carries TRBV2 and TRBJ1-2; no clear D. Germline V gene lookup returns CDR1 SNHLY and CDR2 FYNNEI. The V end was cut by 3 bases, the J end by 4 bases, with 12 bases between. The CDR3 is 14 amino acids.

The chain employs TRBV19 and TRBJ2-3; 7 positions agree with TRBD1. Germline V gene lookup returns CDR1 LNHDA and CDR2 SQIVND (reference sequence). Germline trimming cut 6 bases from V and 5 bases from J; bases unmatched to any gene: 2. The CDR3 contains 12 residues. Written as DNA, the CDR3 is TGTGCCAGTAGCCCAGGGGGAGATACGCAGTATTTT. Its translation is CASSPGGDTQYF.